This T cell receptor beta chain originates from a study of blood T cell repertoires in COVID-19. Background on the study: Acute and convalescent COVID-19 samples came from the United States, Italy and Spain. Sources were T cells, B-cell-depleted T cells, or PBMCs; the material itself was cDNA or gDNA.

As handled by the study authors: The assay estimated nucleated cells by amplifying reference gene primers. Produced via immunoSEQ multiplex PCR; TCRdb's table is partial and in-frame only. The DNA gave D and trimming, while V, J and clone size come from that table. The sample carries about 98,000 clones, around nine tenths recorded once. Germline values: CDR1 KGHSH, CDR2 LQKENI. This CDR3 has 15 amino acids. V shed 2 bases and J 3 bases; nucleotides not matched to a gene: 4. The origin of this receptor is a man aged 50 to 59 with acute or convalescent COVID-19. What was sequenced was peripheral blood. This chain joins TRBV18 and TRBJ2-7; 10 bases are a match to TRBD2. CDR3 sequence reads: CASSPVASGSYEQYF. The CDR3 nucleotides are TGTGCCAGCTCACCAGTAGCTAGCGGGAGCTACGAGCAGTACTTC.